This is a list of T cell receptor beta chains from one sample in a study of blood T cell repertoires in COVID-19. Sequenced by immunoSEQ multiplex PCR; TCRdb stores in-frame clones only, minus some. The sample includes around 480,000 clones, 87% seen only once; the top ten take approximately 0.7%. What was sequenced was PBMCs or T cells enriched from blood (not recorded which). Receptors originate from a woman between 18 and 30 years old who had recovered from COVID-19. Each CDR3 is given with its conserved first and last residue. The D gene is left open where the match is weak. A clone size is listed for some rows: how often the clone was seen (once, few, many), or a class if it is expanded.

V	size	D	J	CDR3	DNA
TRBV2	once	NA	TRBJ1-1	CASSPPFGGDTEAFF	TGTGCCAGCAGTCCCCCTTTCGGGGGAGACACTGAAGCTTTCTTT
TRBV2	NA	NA	TRBJ1-4	CASSELSGENEKLFF	TGTGCCAGCAGTGAATTATCGGGGGAGAATGAAAAACTGTTTTTT
TRBV11-2	NA	NA	TRBJ1-4	CASSPSGTTNEKLFF	TGTGCCAGCAGCCCCTCCGGTACAACTAATGAAAAACTGTTTTTT
TRBV6-6	NA	NA	TRBJ1-2	CASSSRGRDYGYTF	TGTGCCAGCAGTTCCAGGGGTCGGGACTATGGCTACACCTTC
TRBV19	NA	NA	TRBJ1-2	CASGDTNYGYTF	TGTGCCAGTGGGGACACTAACTATGGCTACACCTTC
TRBV7-9	NA	NA	TRBJ1-5	CASSLRTSHNQPQHF	TGTGCCAGCAGCTTGCGGACAAGCCACAATCAGCCCCAGCATTTT
TRBV6-5	NA	NA	TRBJ2-5	CASSARYQETQYF	TGTGCCAGCAGCGCCAGGTACCAAGAGACCCAGTACTTC
TRBV11-3	NA	TRBD2	TRBJ2-3	CASSLGGGSTDTQYF	TGTGCCAGCAGCTTAGGCGGGGGGAGCACAGATACGCAGTATTTT
TRBV5-4	NA	NA	TRBJ1-1	CASVQGPNTEAFF	TGTGCCAGCGTACAGGGCCCGAACACTGAAGCTTTCTTT
TRBV25-1	NA	NA	TRBJ1-3	CAREHLMRVPHSGNTIYF	TGTGCCAGGGAGCACCTTATGAGGGTCCCTCACTCTGGAAACACCATATATTTT
TRBV6-4	NA	NA	TRBJ2-2	CASSDILTGELFF	TGTGCCAGCAGTGACATTCTAACCGGGGAGCTGTTTTTT
TRBV15	NA	TRBD2	TRBJ2-7	CATSRGRIAGGLDEQYF	TGTGCCACCAGCAGAGGTAGAATAGCGGGGGGGCTCGACGAGCAGTACTTC
TRBV5-1	NA	TRBD2	TRBJ2-5	CASSELAGLQETQYF	TGCGCCAGCAGCGAACTAGCGGGGCTCCAAGAGACCCAGTACTTC
TRBV5-5	NA	NA	TRBJ1-6	CASSLGHSNSPLHF	TGTGCCAGCAGCTTGGGGCACAGTAATTCACCCCTCCACTTT
TRBV3-1/TRBV3-2	NA	TRBD2	TRBJ2-3	CASSSRAREGTQYF	TGTGCCAGCAGCTCAAGGGCAAGGGAGGGGACGCAGTATTTT
TRBV28	few	NA	TRBJ1-5	CASSLNRVGVGMQPQHF	TGTGCCAGCAGTTTGAACAGGGTCGGCGTGGGGATGCAGCCCCAGCATTTT
TRBV7-8	NA	TRBD1	TRBJ1-2	CASSLSQGVSYGYTF	TGTGCCAGCAGCTTGTCACAGGGGGTCAGTTATGGCTACACCTTC
TRBV30	NA	TRBD1	TRBJ1-2	CAWSVSGGDYGYTF	TGTGCCTGGAGTGTATCAGGGGGCGACTATGGCTACACCTTC
TRBV4-2	NA	TRBD2	TRBJ2-3	CASSQASRRGGRDTQYF	TGTGCCAGCAGCCAAGCTTCTAGGCGGGGGGGCCGAGATACGCAGTATTTT
TRBV3-1/TRBV3-2	NA	TRBD1	TRBJ1-6	CASSHPRTGGNSPLHF	TGTGCCAGCAGCCACCCGAGGACAGGGGGCAATTCACCCCTCCACTTT
TRBV6-5	once	NA	TRBJ1-1	CASSLGAPTEAFF	TGTGCCAGCAGCCTAGGTGCGCCCACTGAAGCTTTCTTT
TRBV30	NA	NA	TRBJ2-7	CAWAWDTSYEQYF	TGTGCCTGGGCCTGGGACACATCTTACGAGCAGTACTTC
TRBV7-6	NA	TRBD1	TRBJ1-1	CASSPDQPGTVNTEAFF	TGTGCCAGCAGCCCAGATCAGCCCGGGACAGTGAACACTGAAGCTTTCTTT
TRBV5-4	NA	TRBD1	TRBJ1-2	CASSGKQGAWENYGYTF	TGTGCCAGCAGCGGAAAACAGGGGGCGTGGGAGAACTATGGCTACACCTTC
TRBV10-1	NA	NA	TRBJ2-1	CASLDEGEQFF	TGCGCCAGCCTGGACGAGGGTGAGCAGTTCTTC
TRBV5-1	NA	TRBD2	TRBJ2-1	CASSPVHSGGAGNEQFF	TGCGCCAGCAGCCCGGTCCATAGCGGGGGGGCTGGCAATGAGCAGTTCTTC
TRBV11-2	NA	TRBD2	TRBJ2-6	CASSPTSGGAGANVLTF	TGTGCCAGCAGCCCGACTAGCGGGGGGGCTGGGGCCAACGTCCTGACTTTC
TRBV11-3	NA	NA	TRBJ2-5	CASSSSPGETQYF	TGTGCCAGCAGCTCCAGCCCGGGGGAGACCCAGTACTTC
TRBV14	NA	TRBD1	TRBJ2-7	CASSHGDREPQYF	TGTGCCAGCAGCCATGGAGACAGGGAACCCCAGTACTTC
TRBV10-3	NA	TRBD2	TRBJ2-2	CAISASGGAGGELFF	TGTGCCATCAGTGCCAGCGGGGGGGCCGGCGGGGAGCTGTTTTTT
TRBV2	NA	NA	TRBJ1-1	CASSVPDKGLIEAFF	TGTGCCAGCAGTGTACCGGACAAGGGGCTAATTGAAGCTTTCTTT
TRBV2	few	TRBD2	TRBJ2-5	CASGLAGAGGETQYF	TGTGCCAGCGGACTCGCGGGGGCGGGGGGAGAGACCCAGTACTTC
TRBV19	NA	NA	TRBJ1-2	CASSIDLAGDVYTF	TGTGCCAGTAGTATAGATCTAGCAGGAGACGTCTACACCTTC
TRBV4-2	NA	TRBD1	TRBJ2-3	CASSQGPGQGETSTDTQYF	TGTGCCAGCAGCCAAGGACCGGGACAGGGTGAAACTAGCACAGATACGCAGTATTTT
TRBV5-1	NA	NA	TRBJ1-1	CASSSYSRGAEAFF	TGCGCCAGCAGCTCCTATTCCAGGGGCGCCGAAGCTTTCTTT
TRBV28	NA	NA	TRBJ2-7	CASRGSGNSYEQYF	TGTGCCAGCAGGGGGTCAGGGAACTCCTACGAGCAGTACTTC
TRBV5-1	NA	NA	TRBJ2-7	CASSSTSGFLKDEQYF	TGCGCCAGCAGCTCAACAAGCGGGTTTCTAAAGGACGAGCAGTACTTC
TRBV21-1	NA	NA	TRBJ1-5	CAIVPGTGQKVGQPQHF	TGTGCTATTGTCCCCGGGACAGGGCAAAAGGTAGGTCAGCCCCAGCATTTT
TRBV30	few	NA	TRBJ2-2	CAWSRGSNTGELFF	TGTGCCTGGAGTCGGGGGAGTAACACCGGGGAGCTGTTTTTT
TRBV28	few	TRBD1	TRBJ1-4	CASSLLLRTGSEKLFF	TGTGCCAGCAGTTTATTATTAAGGACAGGGAGTGAAAAACTGTTTTTT
TRBV5-1	NA	NA	TRBJ2-7	CASSLENSNCEQYF	TGCGCCAGCAGCTTGGAGAACAGCAACTGCGAGCAGTACTTC
TRBV15	NA	NA	TRBJ1-3	CAISDSGNTIYF	TGTGCCATTAGTGACTCTGGAAACACCATATATTTT
TRBV5-4	once	NA	TRBJ2-5	CASSRGLEETQYF	TGTGCCAGCAGCCGGGGACTCGAAGAGACCCAGTACTTC
TRBV19	NA	NA	TRBJ2-7	CASSTLNYWTSSSYEQYF	TGTGCCAGTAGTACGTTGAATTACTGGACTTCAAGCTCCTACGAGCAGTACTTC